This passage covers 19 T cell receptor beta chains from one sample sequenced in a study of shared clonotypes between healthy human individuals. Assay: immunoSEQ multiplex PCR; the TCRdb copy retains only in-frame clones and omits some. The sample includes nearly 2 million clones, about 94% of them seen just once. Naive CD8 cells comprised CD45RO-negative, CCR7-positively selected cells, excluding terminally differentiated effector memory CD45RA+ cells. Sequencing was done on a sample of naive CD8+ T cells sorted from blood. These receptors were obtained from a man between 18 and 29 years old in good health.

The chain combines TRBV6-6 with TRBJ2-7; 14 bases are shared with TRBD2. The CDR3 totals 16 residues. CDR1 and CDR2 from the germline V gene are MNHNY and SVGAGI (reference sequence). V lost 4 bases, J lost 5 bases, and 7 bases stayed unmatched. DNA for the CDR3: TGTGCCAGCAGTTCAGGGACTAGCGGGAGCTTAGACGAGCAGTACTTC. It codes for CASSSGTSGSLDEQYF.

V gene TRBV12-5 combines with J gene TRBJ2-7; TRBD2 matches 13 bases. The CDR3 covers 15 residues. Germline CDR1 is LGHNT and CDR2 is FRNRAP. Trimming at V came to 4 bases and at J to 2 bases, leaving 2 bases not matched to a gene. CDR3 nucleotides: TGTGCTAGTGGTTCGGGACTAGCGGGAACCTACGAGCAGTACTTC. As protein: CASGSGLAGTYEQYF.

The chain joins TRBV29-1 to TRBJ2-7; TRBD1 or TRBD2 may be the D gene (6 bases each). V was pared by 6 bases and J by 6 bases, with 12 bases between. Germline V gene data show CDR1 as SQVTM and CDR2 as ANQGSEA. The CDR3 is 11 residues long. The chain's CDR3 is CSVEGGLEQYF. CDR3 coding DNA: TGCAGCGTCGAGGGGGGCCTCGAGCAGTACTTC.

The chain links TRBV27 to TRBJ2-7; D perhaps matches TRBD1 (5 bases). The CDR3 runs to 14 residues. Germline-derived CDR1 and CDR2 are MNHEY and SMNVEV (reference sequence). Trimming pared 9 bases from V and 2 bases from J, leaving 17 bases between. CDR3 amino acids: CASSPEAGPYEQYF. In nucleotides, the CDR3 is TGTGCCAGTTCCCCCGAGGCAGGGCCCTACGAGCAGTACTTC.

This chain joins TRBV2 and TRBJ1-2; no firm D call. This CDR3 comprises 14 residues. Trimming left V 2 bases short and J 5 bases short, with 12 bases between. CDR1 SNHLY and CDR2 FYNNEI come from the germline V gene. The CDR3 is CASSEQSLGYGYTF. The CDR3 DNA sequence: TGTGCCAGCAGTGAACAGAGCCTTGGGTATGGCTACACCTTC. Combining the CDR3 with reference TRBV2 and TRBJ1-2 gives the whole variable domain EPEVTQTPSHQVTQMGQEVILRCVPISNHLYFYWYRQILGQKVEFLVSFYNNEISEKSEIFDDQFSVERPDGSNFTLKIRSTKLEDSAMYFCASSEQSLGYGYTFGSGTRLTVV.

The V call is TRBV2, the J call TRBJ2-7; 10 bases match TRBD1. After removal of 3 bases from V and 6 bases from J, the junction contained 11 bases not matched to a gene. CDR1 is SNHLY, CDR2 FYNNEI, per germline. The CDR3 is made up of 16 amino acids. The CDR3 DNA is TGTGCCAGCAGTGATACCAGGGACAGGGGTTTCTTCGAGCAGTACTTC. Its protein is CASSDTRDRGFFEQYF.

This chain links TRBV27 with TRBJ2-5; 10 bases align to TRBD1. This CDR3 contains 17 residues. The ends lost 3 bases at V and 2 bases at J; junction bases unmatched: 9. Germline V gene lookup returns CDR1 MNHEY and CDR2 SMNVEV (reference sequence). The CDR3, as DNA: TGTGCCAGCAGTTTTGCCTGGGACAGGGGAAATCAAGAGACCCAGTACTTC. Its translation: CASSFAWDRGNQETQYF.

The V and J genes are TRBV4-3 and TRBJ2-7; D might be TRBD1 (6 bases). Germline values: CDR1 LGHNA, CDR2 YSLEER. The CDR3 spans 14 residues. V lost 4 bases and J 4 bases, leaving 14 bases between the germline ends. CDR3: CASSPLQGGYEQYF. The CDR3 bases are TGCGCCAGCAGCCCTTTACAGGGCGGATACGAGCAGTACTTC.

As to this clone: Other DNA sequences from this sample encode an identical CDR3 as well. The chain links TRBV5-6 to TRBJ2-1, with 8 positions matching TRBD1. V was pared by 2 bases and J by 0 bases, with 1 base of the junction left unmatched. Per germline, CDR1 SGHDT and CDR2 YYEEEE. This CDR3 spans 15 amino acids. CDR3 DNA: TGTGCCAGCAGCTTCGGGACAGGCTCCTACAATGAGCAGTTCTTC. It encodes CASSFGTGSYNEQFF.

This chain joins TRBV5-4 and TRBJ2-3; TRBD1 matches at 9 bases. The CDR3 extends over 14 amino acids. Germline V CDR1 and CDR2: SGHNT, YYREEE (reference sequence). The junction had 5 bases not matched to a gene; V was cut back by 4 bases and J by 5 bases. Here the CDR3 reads CASSRDRVEDTQYF. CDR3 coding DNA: TGTGCCAGCAGCCGGGACAGGGTTGAAGATACGCAGTATTTT.

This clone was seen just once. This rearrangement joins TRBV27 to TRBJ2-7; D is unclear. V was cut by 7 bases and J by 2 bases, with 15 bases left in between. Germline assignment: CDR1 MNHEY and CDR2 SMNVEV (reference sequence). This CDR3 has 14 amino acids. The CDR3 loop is CASTPPDLPYEQYF. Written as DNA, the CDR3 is TGTGCCAGCACACCTCCGGATCTCCCCTACGAGCAGTACTTC.

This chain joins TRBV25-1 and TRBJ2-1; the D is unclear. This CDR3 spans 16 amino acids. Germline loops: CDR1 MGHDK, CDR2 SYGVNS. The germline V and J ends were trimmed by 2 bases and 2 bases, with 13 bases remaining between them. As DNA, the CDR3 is TGTGCCAGCAGTGAACCCTTAAGTGGGGCCTACAATGAGCAGTTCTTC. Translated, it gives CASSEPLSGAYNEQFF.

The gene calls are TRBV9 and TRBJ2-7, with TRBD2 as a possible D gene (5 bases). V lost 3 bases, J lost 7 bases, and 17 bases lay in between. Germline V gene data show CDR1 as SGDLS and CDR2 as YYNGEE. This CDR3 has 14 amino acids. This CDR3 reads CASSAGLTGYEQYF. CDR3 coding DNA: TGTGCCAGCAGCGCTGGCTTAACGGGGTATGAGCAGTACTTC.

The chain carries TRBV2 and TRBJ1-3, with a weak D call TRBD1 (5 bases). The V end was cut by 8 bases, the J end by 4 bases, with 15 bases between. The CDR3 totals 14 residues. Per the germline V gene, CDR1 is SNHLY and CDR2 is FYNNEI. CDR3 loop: CASLAGRSGNTIYF. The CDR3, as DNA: TGTGCCAGCTTGGCGGGACGATCGGGAAACACCATATATTTT.

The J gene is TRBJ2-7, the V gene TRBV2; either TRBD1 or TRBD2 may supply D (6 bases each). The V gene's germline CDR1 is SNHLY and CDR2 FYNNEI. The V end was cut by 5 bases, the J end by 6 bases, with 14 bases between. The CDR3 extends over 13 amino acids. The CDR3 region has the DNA TGTGCCAGCAGTCCAGGGTGGGGGGCCGAGCAGTACTTC. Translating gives CASSPGWGAEQYF.

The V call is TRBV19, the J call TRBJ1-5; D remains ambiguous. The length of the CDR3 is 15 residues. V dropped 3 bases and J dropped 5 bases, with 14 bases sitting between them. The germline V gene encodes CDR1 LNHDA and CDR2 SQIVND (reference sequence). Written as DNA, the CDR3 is TGTGCCAGTAGTATTAGTTTCAACCTTCATCAGCCCCAGCATTTT. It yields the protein CASSISFNLHQPQHF.

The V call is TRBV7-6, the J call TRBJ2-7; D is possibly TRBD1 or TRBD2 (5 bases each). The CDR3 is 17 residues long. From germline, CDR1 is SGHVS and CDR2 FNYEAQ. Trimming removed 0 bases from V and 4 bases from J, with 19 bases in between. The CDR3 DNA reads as TGTGCCAGCAGCTTAGCGCTCCCGGGACGGGTCGAATACGAGCAGTACTTC. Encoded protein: CASSLALPGRVEYEQYF.

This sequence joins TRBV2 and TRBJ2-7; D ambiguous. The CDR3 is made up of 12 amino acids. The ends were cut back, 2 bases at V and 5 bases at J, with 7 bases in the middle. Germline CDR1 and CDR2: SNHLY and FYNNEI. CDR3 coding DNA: TGTGCCAGCAGTGAACCAGGCAACGAGCAGTACTTC. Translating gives CASSEPGNEQYF.

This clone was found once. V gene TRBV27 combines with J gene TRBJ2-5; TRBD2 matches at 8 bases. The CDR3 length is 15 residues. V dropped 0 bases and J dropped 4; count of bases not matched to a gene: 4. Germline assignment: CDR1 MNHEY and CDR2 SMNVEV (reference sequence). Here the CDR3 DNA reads TGTGCCAGCAGTTTATCTCGGGGGGGGCGAGAGACCCAGTACTTC. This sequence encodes CASSLSRGGRETQYF.